The clone carrying this T cell receptor beta chain has a single count. Authors' analysis steps: Amplification of reference gene primers provided the estimated nucleated cell counts. TCRdb's copy holds only in-frame clones and misses some; the assay was immunoSEQ multiplex PCR. From that table come the V and J calls and clone size; the DNA was used to work out D and trimming. This table holds over 200,000 clones, over 65% found once. This sample stems from a study of blood T cell repertoires in COVID-19. Study-wide context: Nucleic acid was either cDNA or gDNA, and it came from T cells, B-cell-depleted T cells, or PBMCs.

V lost 5 bases, J lost 12 bases, and 20 bases stayed unmatched. Germline V gene lookup returns CDR1 SGHDN and CDR2 FVKESK. The CDR3 totals 18 residues. The sample was peripheral blood. The sequence came from a woman in her 70s with active or convalescent COVID-19. The V gene is TRBV14, the J gene TRBJ1-6; 9 nucleotides align to TRBD1. CDR3 nucleotide sequence: TGTGCCAGCAGCAGACGTCCCTTTACAGGGGGCCTAACCGAACCCCTCCACTTT. This translates into CASSRRPFTGGLTEPLHF.